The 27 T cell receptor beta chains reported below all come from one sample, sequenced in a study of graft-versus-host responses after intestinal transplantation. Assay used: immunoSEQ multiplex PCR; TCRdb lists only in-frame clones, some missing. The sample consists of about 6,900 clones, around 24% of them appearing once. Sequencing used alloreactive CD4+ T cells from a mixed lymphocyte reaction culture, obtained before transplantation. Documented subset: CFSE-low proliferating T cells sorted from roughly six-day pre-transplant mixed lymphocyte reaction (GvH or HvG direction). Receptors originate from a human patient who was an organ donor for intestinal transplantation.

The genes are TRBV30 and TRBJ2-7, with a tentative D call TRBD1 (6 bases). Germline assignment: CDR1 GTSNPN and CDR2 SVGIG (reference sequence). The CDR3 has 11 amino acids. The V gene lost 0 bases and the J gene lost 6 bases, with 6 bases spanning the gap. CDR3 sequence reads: CAWSVQGEQYF. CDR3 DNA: TGTGCCTGGAGTGTACAGGGCGAGCAGTACTTC.

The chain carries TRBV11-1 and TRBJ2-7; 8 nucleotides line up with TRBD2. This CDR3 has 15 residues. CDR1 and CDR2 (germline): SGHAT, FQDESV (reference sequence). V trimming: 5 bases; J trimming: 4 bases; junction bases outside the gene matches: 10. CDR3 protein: CASSGLARSVYEQYF. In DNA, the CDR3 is TGTGCCAGCAGCGGACTAGCAAGGTCTGTTTACGAGCAGTACTTC.

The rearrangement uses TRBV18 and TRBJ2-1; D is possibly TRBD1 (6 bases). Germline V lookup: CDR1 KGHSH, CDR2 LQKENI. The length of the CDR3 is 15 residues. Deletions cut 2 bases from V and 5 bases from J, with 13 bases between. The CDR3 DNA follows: TGTGCCAGCTCACCAGAGGGGGTACGAAACAATGAGCAGTTCTTC. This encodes CASSPEGVRNNEQFF.

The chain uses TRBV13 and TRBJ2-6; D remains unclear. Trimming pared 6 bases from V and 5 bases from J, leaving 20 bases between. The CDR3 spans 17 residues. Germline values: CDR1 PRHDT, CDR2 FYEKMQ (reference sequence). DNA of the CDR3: TGTGCCAGCAGGATAATGCGAGTACAAAGTCGGGCCAACGTCCTGACTTTC. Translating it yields CASRIMRVQSRANVLTF.

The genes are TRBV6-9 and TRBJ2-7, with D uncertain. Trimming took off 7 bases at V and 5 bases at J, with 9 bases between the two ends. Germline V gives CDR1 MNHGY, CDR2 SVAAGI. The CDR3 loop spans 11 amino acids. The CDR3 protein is CASTVRDEQYF. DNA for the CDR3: TGTGCCAGCACTGTAAGGGACGAGCAGTACTTC.

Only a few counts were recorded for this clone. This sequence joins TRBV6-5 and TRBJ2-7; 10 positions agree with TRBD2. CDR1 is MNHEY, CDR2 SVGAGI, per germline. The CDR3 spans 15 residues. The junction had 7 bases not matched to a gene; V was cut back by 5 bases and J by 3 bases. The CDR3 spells CASSALAGADYEQYF. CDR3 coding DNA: TGTGCCAGCAGTGCCCTAGCGGGGGCGGACTACGAGCAGTACTTC.

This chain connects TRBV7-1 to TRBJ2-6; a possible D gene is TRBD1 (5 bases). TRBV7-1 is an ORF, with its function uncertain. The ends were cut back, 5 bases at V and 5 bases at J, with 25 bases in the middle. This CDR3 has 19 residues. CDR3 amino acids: CASSGLGHRGQSRANVLTF. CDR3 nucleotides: TGTGCCAGCAGCGGCCTTGGTCACCGAGGACAAAGTCGGGCCAACGTCCTGACTTTC.

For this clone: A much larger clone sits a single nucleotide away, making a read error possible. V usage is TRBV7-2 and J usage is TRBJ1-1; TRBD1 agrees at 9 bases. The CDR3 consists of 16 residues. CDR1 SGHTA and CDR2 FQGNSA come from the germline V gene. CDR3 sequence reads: CARSLTRDRVLTEAFF. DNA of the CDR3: TGTGCCAGAAGCTTGACCCGGGACAGGGTACTGACTGAAGCTTTCTTT.

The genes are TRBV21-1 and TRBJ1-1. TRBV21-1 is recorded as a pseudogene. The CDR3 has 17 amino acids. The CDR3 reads CASRVQLGYTIRTEAFF. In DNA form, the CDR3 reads TGTGCCAGCAGAGTGCAGCTAGGCTACACAATTCGCACTGAAGCTTTCTTT.

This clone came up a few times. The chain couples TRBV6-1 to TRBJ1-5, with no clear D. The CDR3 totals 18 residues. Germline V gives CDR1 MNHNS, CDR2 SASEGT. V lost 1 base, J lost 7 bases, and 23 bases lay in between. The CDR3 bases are TGTGCCAGCAGTGAAGTAATCGCCTGGGGAACACTAAAACAGCCCCAGCATTTT. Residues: CASSEVIAWGTLKQPQHF.

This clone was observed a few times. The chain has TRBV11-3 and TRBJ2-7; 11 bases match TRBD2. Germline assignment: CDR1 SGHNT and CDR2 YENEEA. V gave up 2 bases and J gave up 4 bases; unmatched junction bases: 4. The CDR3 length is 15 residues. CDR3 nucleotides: TGTGCCAGCAGCTTATTACTAGCGGGAGTGTACGAGCAGTACTTC. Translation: CASSLLLAGVYEQYF.

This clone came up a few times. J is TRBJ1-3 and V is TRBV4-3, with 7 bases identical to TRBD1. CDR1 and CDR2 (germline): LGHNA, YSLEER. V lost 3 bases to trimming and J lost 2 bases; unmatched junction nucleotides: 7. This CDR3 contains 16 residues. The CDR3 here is CASSHNRGSTGNTIYF. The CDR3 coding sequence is TGCGCCAGCAGCCATAACAGGGGCTCAACTGGAAACACCATATATTTT.

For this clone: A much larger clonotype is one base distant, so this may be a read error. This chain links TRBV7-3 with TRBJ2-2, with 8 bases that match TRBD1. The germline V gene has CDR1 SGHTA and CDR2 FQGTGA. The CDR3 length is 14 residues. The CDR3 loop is CAGSLTGGTGELFF. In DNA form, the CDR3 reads TGTGCCGGCAGCTTAACAGGGGGCACCGGGGAGCTGTTTTTT. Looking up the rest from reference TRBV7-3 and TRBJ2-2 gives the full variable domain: GAGVSQTPSNKVTEKGKYVELRCDPISGHTALYWYRQSLGQGPEFLIYFQGTGAADDSGLPNDRFFAVRPEGSVSTLKIQRTERGDSAVYLCAGSLTGGTGELFFGEGSRLTVL.

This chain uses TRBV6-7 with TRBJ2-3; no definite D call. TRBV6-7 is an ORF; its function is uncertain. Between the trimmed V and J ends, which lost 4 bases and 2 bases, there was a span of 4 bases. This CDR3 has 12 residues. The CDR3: CASSLDTDTQYF. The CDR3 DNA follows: TGTGCCAGCAGTTTAGACACAGATACGCAGTATTTT.

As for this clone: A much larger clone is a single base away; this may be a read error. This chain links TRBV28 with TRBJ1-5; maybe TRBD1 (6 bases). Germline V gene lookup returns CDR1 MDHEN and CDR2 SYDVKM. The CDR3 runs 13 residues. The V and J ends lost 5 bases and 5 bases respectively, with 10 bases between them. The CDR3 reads CASSGYRDQPQHF. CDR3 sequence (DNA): TGTGCCAGCAGTGGTTACAGGGATCAGCCCCAGCATTTT. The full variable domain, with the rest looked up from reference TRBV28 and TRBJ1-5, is DVKVTQSSRYLVKRTGEKVFLECVQDMDHENMFWYRQDPGLGLRLIYFSYDVKMKEKGDIPEGYSVSREKKERFSLILESASTNQTSMYLCASSGYRDQPQHFGDGTRLSIL.

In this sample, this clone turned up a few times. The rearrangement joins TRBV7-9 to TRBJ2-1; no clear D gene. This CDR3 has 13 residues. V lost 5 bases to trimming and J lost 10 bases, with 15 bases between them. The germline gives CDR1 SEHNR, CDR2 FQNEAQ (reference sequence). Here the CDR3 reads CASSQDYPSEQFF. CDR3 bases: TGTGCCAGCAGCCAAGATTACCCCAGCGAGCAGTTCTTC.

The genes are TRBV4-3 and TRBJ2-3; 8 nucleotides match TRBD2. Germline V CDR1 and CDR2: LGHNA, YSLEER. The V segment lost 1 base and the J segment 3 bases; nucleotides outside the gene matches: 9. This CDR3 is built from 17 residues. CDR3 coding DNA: TGCGCCAGCAGCCAAGTTTGGAGCGGGAGTGAGACAGATACGCAGTATTTT. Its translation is CASSQVWSGSETDTQYF.

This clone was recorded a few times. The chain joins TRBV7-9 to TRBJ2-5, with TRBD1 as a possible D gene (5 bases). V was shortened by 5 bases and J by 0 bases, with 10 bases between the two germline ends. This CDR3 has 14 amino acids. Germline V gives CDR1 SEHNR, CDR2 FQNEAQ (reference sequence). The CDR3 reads CASSPRTYQETQYF. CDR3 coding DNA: TGTGCCAGCAGCCCCCGGACATACCAAGAGACCCAGTACTTC.

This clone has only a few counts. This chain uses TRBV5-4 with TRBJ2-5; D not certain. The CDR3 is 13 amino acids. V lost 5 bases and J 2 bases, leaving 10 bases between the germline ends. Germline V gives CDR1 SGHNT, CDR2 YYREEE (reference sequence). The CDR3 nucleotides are TGTGCCAGCAGGGGGAATGTTCAAGAGACCCAGTACTTC. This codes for CASRGNVQETQYF.

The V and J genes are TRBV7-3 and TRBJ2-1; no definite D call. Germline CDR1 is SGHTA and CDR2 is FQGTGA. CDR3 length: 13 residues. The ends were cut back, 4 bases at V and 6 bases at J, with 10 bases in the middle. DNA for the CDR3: TGTGCCAGCAGCTCCGGAGAGTTCAATGAGCAGTTCTTC. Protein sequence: CASSSGEFNEQFF.

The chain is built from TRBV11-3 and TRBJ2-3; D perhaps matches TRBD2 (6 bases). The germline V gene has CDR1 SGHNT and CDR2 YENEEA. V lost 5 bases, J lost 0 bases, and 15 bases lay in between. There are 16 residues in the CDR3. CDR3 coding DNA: TGTGCCAGCAGCCAAGGTGCGGGGTCTAGCACAGATACGCAGTATTTT. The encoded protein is CASSQGAGSSTDTQYF.

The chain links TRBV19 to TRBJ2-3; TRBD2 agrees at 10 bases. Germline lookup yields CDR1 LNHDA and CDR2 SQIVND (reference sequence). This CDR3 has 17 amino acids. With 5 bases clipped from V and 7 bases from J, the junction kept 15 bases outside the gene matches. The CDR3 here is CASSVQLSAGGPYTQYF. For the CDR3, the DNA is TGTGCCAGTAGTGTCCAACTCTCAGCGGGAGGGCCGTATACGCAGTATTTT.

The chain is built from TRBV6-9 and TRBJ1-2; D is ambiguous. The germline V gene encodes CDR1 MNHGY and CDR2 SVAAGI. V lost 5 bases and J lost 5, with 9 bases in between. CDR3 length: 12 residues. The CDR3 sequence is CASSDLRYGYTF. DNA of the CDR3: TGTGCCAGCAGTGACCTACGTTATGGCTACACCTTC.

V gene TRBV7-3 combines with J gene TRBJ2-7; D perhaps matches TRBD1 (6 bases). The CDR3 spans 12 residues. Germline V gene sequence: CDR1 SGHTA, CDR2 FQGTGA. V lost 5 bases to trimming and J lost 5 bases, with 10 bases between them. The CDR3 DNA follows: TGTGCCAGCAGCCTACGACAGGACGAGCAGTACTTC. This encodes CASSLRQDEQYF.

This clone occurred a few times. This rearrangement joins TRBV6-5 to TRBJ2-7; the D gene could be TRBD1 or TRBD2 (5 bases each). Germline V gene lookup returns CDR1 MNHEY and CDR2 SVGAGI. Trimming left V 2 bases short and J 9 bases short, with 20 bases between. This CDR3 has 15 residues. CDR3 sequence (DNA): TGTGCCAGCAGTTACGGGGGATCACCCAGCTGGGGGCAGTACTTC. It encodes CASSYGGSPSWGQYF.

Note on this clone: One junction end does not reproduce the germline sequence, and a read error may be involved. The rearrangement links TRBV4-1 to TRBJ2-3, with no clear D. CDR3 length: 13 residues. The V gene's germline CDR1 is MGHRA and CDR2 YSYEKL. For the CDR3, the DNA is TGTGCCAGCAGCCAAGCAGCAACAGATACGCAGTATTTT. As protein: CASSQAATDTQYF.

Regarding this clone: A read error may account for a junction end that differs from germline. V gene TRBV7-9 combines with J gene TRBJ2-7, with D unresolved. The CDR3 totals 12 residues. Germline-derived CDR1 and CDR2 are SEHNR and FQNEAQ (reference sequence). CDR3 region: CASSVATYEQYF. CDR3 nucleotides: TGTGCCAGCAGCGTAGCTACCTACGAGCAGTACTTC.